This entry features one TCR beta chain sequence. The PCR had 60 Vbeta and 13 Jbeta primers. Study processing details: Later reanalysis found tens of millions of unique TCR beta chains, 9 million to 12 million of them shared. This table comes from immunoSEQ multiplex PCR, and its TCRdb copy is limited to in-frame clones, with some not included. V, J and clone size reflect that table, while D and trimming were determined from the DNA. Its listing shows about 160,000 clones. This sample stems from a study of cytomegalovirus exposure and HLA in healthy donors. Study summary: As released early, the data held 75 million to 90 million unique TCRs from HLA-typed donors.

V gave up 0 bases and J gave up 1 base; unmatched junction bases: 5. The CDR3 sequence is 16 residues long. Germline V gives CDR1 LNHNV, CDR2 YYDKDF (reference sequence). The chain carries TRBV15 and TRBJ2-7; 8 positions match TRBD2. This clonotype was obtained from a woman in her fifties or sixties in good health and CMV-seronegative. Material for sequencing was PBMCs. For the CDR3, the DNA is TGTGCCACCAGCAGAGATTATGCTAGCGGGTCCTACGAGCAGTACTTC. Its protein is CATSRDYASGSYEQYF.